This is a list of T cell receptor beta chains from one sample in a study of blood T cell repertoires in COVID-19. Produced via immunoSEQ multiplex PCR; TCRdb's table is partial and in-frame only. The table has 250,000 to 300,000 clones, 65% to 90% seen once; the top ten hold roughly 5%. The specimen was peripheral blood. The receptors come from a man aged 50 to 60 with active or convalescent COVID-19. CDR3s include the opening cysteine and the closing phenylalanine or tryptophan. The order of the fields is CDR3 length, J gene, D gene, clone size, V gene, CDR3 DNA, CDR3 protein. D genes are given only for firm matches. Clone size is stated in some rows and not others, as once, few, many or a class when expanded.

15 TRBJ1-1 NA NA TRBV7-9 TGTGCCAGCAGCTTAGCGGAGGGCTGGAACACTGAAGCTTTCTTT CASSLAEGWNTEAFF
16 TRBJ2-3 TRBD1 NA TRBV9 TGTGCCAGCAGCGCCCGTGGACAGGTTAGCACAGATACGCAGTATTTT CASSARGQVSTDTQYF
17 TRBJ2-3 NA NA TRBV7-9 TGTGCCAGCAGCTTCGGGAGGGGGCCAAGGGGCACAGATACGCAGTATTTT CASSFGRGPRGTDTQYF
14 TRBJ2-7 TRBD2 NA TRBV10-3 TGTGCCATCAGTGAGACTAGCGGGATCTACGAGCAGTACTTC CAISETSGIYEQYF
13 TRBJ1-2 NA NA TRBV27 TGTGCCAGCAGTTCGTCCGGACTCTATGGCTACACCTTC CASSSSGLYGYTF
15 TRBJ2-3 TRBD2 NA TRBV20-1 TGCAGTGCCAGTAGCGGGGAGCAGGGCACAGATACGCAGTATTTT CSASSGEQGTDTQYF
11 TRBJ1-1 NA NA TRBV6-2/TRBV6-3 TGTGCCAGCAGCCAAATCGGGAAAGCTTTCTTT CASSQIGKAFF
15 TRBJ2-5 TRBD1 NA TRBV10-3 TGTGCCATCAGTGAGGCCGGACAGGGCGAAGAGACCCAGTACTTC CAISEAGQGEETQYF
15 TRBJ2-2 TRBD2 NA TRBV29-1 TGCAGCGTTGCCGGGACTAGCGGGGTCACCGGGGAGCTGTTTTTT CSVAGTSGVTGELFF
13 TRBJ1-4 NA NA TRBV5-6 TGTGCCAGCAGCTTCGGTGTTAATGAAAAACTGTTTTTT CASSFGVNEKLFF
16 TRBJ1-2 TRBD1 few TRBV4-1 TGCGCCAGCAGCCAAGATGGAGGCGGGACAGACTATGGCTACACCTTC CASSQDGGGTDYGYTF
13 TRBJ2-3 NA NA TRBV12-3/TRBV12-4 TGTGCCAGCAGTCCCGAGAACACAGATACGCAGTATTTT CASSPENTDTQYF
13 TRBJ1-4 NA NA TRBV1 TGCACCACTACAGGGACAGGGAGCGAAAAACTGTTTTTT CTTTGTGSEKLFF
13 TRBJ1-1 NA NA TRBV6-5 TGTGCCAGCAGTTACAGGGGATCACTGGAAGCTTTCTTT CASSYRGSLEAFF
14 TRBJ2-7 TRBD1 NA TRBV9 TGTGCCAGCAGCCCGGGACAGGGGGCCTACGAGCAGTACTTC CASSPGQGAYEQYF
15 TRBJ2-3 TRBD2 NA TRBV19 TGTGCCAGTAGTAGATCTAGCGGGAGAACAGATACGCAGTATTTT CASSRSSGRTDTQYF
15 TRBJ1-1 NA once TRBV6-5 TGTGCCAGCAGTTACGTCCGAGGGGGTTCGACTGAAGCTTTCTTT CASSYVRGGSTEAFF
15 TRBJ2-1 TRBD2 NA TRBV6-2/TRBV6-3 TGTGCCAGCAGTTACGTACTAGCGGGAGTCTATGAGCAGTTCTTC CASSYVLAGVYEQFF
15 TRBJ2-5 TRBD2 NA TRBV7-3 TGTGCCAGCAGCGACCTAGCGGGAGGGCAAGAGACCCAGTACTTC CASSDLAGGQETQYF
15 TRBJ1-3 NA NA TRBV4-1 TGCGCCAGCAGCCAAGAGGCCGACTCTGGAAACACCATATATTTT CASSQEADSGNTIYF
14 TRBJ2-7 TRBD2 NA TRBV10-2 TGCGCCAGCGAAAGGGCTAGCGGGGGTTACGAGCAGTACTTC CASERASGGYEQYF
11 TRBJ2-3 NA NA TRBV29-1 TGCAGCGTCCGACAGGCTGCGGCGCAGTATTTT CSVRQAAAQYF
15 TRBJ1-3 TRBD1 once TRBV5-1 TGCGCCAGCCGGCCGACAGGGCGTACTGGAAACACCATATATTTT CASRPTGRTGNTIYF
14 TRBJ2-1 NA NA TRBV10-3 TGTGCCATCAGTGAGGGGCTAGCGAGATCGGAGCAGTTCTTC CAISEGLARSEQFF
18 TRBJ1-3 NA NA TRBV9 TGTGCCAGCAGCGTAGGGCCCTGGGTAGGGGTGGCTGGAAACACCATATATTTT CASSVGPWVGVAGNTIYF
14 TRBJ2-5 NA NA TRBV4-3 TGCGCCAGCAGCCAAGCAGGGGTACGGGAGACCCAGTACTTC CASSQAGVRETQYF
14 TRBJ1-1 NA NA TRBV5-5 TGTGCCAGCAGCTTTGGGGCGGCAGACACTGAAGCTTTCTTT CASSFGAADTEAFF
13 TRBJ2-3 TRBD1 once TRBV5-4 TGTGCCAGCAGCTCCGACAGGGCAGATACGCAGTATTTT CASSSDRADTQYF
13 TRBJ1-2 NA NA TRBV30 TGTGCCTGGGGTGGGACTTTTAACTATGGCTACACCTTC CAWGGTFNYGYTF
15 TRBJ2-5 NA NA TRBV9 TGTGCCAGCAGCGTAGCGGAGGGTGTGGGAGAGACCCAGTACTTC CASSVAEGVGETQYF
16 TRBJ2-1 TRBD2 NA TRBV18 TGTGCCAGCTCACCACCGGGGATAGCGGGAGGGCATGAGCAGTTCTTC CASSPPGIAGGHEQFF
16 TRBJ2-7 NA once TRBV10-2 TGCGCCAGCAGGAATGAAGAAGCCCCGAGCTACTACGAGCAGTACTTC CASRNEEAPSYYEQYF
12 TRBJ2-1 TRBD1 few TRBV30 TGTGCCTGGAGTGTACTAGAGACAGGGATTCTCTTC CAWSVLETGILF
15 TRBJ2-7 NA NA TRBV5-1 TGCGCCAGCAGCTACCTCGGGGGAGGAGGGTACGAGCAGTACTTC CASSYLGGGGYEQYF
14 TRBJ1-5 TRBD1 NA TRBV2 TGTGCCAGCAGGAGAGGACAGGGAAATCAGCCCCAGCATTTT CASRRGQGNQPQHF
15 TRBJ2-7 TRBD1 NA TRBV7-3 TGTGCCAGCAGCCCGGACGGGACAGGGGGCTACGAGCAGTACTTC CASSPDGTGGYEQYF